These T cell receptor beta chains were read from a single sample in a study of graft-versus-host responses after intestinal transplantation. Their cognate antigens are unknown. Sequenced by immunoSEQ multiplex PCR; TCRdb stores in-frame clones only, minus some. The table lists more than 40,000 clones, 85% to 95% of them singletons. The specimen was unstimulated CD8+ T cells sorted from spleen or lymph node cells, collected before transplant. The receptors here all came from a human donor who was the organ donor for an intestinal transplant. CDR3s include the opening cysteine and the closing phenylalanine or tryptophan. Each record gives: CDR3 protein, CDR3 DNA, clone size, J gene, D gene, V gene. The D gene is left open where the match is weak. The size field is filled for only some rows; it gives once, few, many or a size class.

CASSWDSEGSGNTIYF TGTGCCAGCAGTTGGGACAGCGAAGGCTCTGGAAACACCATATATTTT - TRBJ1-3 TRBD1 TRBV6-5
CASSTNGQQGGSNTEAFF TGTGCCAGCAGCACAAACGGACAACAGGGGGGTTCCAACACTGAAGCTTTCTTT - TRBJ1-1 TRBD1 TRBV7-9
CASSLRHAGGISDEQFF TGTGCCAGCAGTTTACGTCACGCAGGGGGCATTTCGGATGAGCAGTTCTTC once TRBJ2-1 TRBD1 TRBV27
CASRTDRGGTEAFF TGTGCCAGCAGAACGGACAGGGGAGGAACTGAAGCTTTCTTT once TRBJ1-1 TRBD1 TRBV27
CASSLAGGTYEQYF TGCGCCAGCAGCTTGGCGGGCGGAACCTACGAGCAGTACTTC - TRBJ2-7 - TRBV5-1
CASSSNINAGAYEQYF TGTGCCAGCAGCTCAAATATTAATGCAGGGGCCTACGAGCAGTACTTC - TRBJ2-7 - TRBV7-9
CASSILKDIYSYNEQFF TGTGCCAGTAGTATTTTGAAGGACATATACTCCTACAATGAGCAGTTCTTC - TRBJ2-1 - TRBV19
CASSAGRESSTDTQYF TGTGCCAGCAGCGCCGGCCGGGAATCTAGCACAGATACGCAGTATTTT - TRBJ2-3 - TRBV9
CASSLDGAFIYEQYF TGTGCCAGCAGCTTGGATGGGGCTTTCATCTACGAGCAGTACTTC few TRBJ2-7 - TRBV5-5
CASSLYPPPYSGNTIYF TGTGCCAGCAGTTTATACCCCCCGCCCTACTCTGGAAACACCATATATTTT - TRBJ1-3 - TRBV27
CASSLAGQGNTIYF TGTGCCAGCAGCTTAGCGGGACAAGGGAACACCATATATTTT - TRBJ1-3 - TRBV13
CASRKGQAHSYNSPLHF TGTGCCAGCAGGAAGGGACAGGCGCATTCCTATAATTCACCCCTCCACTTT - TRBJ1-6 TRBD1 TRBV25-1
CASSLEQYTEAFF TGTGCCAGCAGCTTAGAACAGTACACTGAAGCTTTCTTT - TRBJ1-1 - TRBV11-2
CASSIGLTDYEQYF TGCGCCAGCAGCATTGGCCTCACGGACTACGAGCAGTACTTC - TRBJ2-7 - TRBV5-1
CASSVEGGGGSETQYF TGTGCCAGCAGCGTAGAAGGCGGAGGGGGCTCAGAGACCCAGTACTTC - TRBJ2-5 - TRBV9
CASSSRGTYEQYF TGTGCCAGCAGCTCCCGAGGGACTTACGAGCAGTACTTC - TRBJ2-7 - TRBV5-6
CASSLPTDTQYF TGTGCCAGCAGCTTACCAACAGATACGCAGTATTTT - TRBJ2-3 - TRBV5-4
CASSLWAKETQYF TGTGCTAGCAGCTTATGGGCAAAAGAGACCCAGTACTTC - TRBJ2-5 - TRBV7-7
CATSNTIGAYEQYF TGTGCCACCAGCAATACCATTGGGGCGTACGAGCAGTACTTC - TRBJ2-7 - TRBV15
CASRLKRGGTDTQYF TGTGCCAGCAGGCTCAAGCGGGGGGGCACAGATACGCAGTATTTT - TRBJ2-3 TRBD2 TRBV7-2
CASSADRGDTGELFF TGTGCCAGCAGCGCCGACAGGGGGGACACCGGGGAGCTGTTTTTT - TRBJ2-2 TRBD1 TRBV9
CASSPVPGLMNTEAFF TGTGCCAGCAGCCCGGTGCCAGGGCTCATGAACACTGAAGCTTTCTTT - TRBJ1-1 - TRBV7-6
CASSAGVSYTGELFF TGTGCCAGTAGTGCGGGGGTTAGCTACACCGGGGAGCTGTTTTTT - TRBJ2-2 TRBD2 TRBV19
CATSSLLPTSYNEQFF TGTGCCACCAGCAGCCTGCTTCCCACCTCCTACAATGAGCAGTTCTTC - TRBJ2-1 - TRBV15
CASSLATGSYEQYF TGTGCCAGCAGCTTAGCGACGGGCTCCTACGAGCAGTACTTC few TRBJ2-7 - TRBV11-1
CASSLGHLAGGSYNEQFF TGTGCCAGCAGCTTAGGCCATCTAGCGGGGGGCTCCTACAATGAGCAGTTCTTC once TRBJ2-1 TRBD2 TRBV13
CASSTGEVLRSAFF TGTGCCAGCAGCACAGGGGAGGTTTTGCGGTCCGCTTTCTTT once TRBJ1-1 TRBD1 TRBV28
CAWSVLSAPSTEAFF TGTGCCTGGAGTGTACTCAGTGCCCCGAGCACTGAAGCTTTCTTT - TRBJ1-1 - TRBV30
CASSQDRVDSYNEQFF TGCGCCAGCAGCCAAGACAGGGTGGACTCCTACAATGAGCAGTTCTTC - TRBJ2-1 - TRBV4-3
CASSLGRGSTGELFF TGTGCCAGCAGCTTGGGACGGGGGTCCACCGGGGAGCTGTTTTTT - TRBJ2-2 - TRBV5-4
CASSVDDRVFHEQYF TGTGCCAGCAGCGTAGATGATAGGGTATTCCACGAGCAGTACTTC - TRBJ2-7 - TRBV9
CASSRVGGTDTQYF TGTGCCAGCAGCAGGGTTGGGGGCACAGATACGCAGTATTTT - TRBJ2-3 - TRBV6-6
CASSWPAGQGAGYGYTF TGCGCCAGCAGCTGGCCCGCCGGACAGGGGGCCGGGTATGGCTACACCTTC - TRBJ1-2 TRBD1 TRBV5-1
CASSWTRIGLAGDNEQFF TGTGCCAGCAGCTGGACTAGGATAGGACTAGCGGGGGACAATGAGCAGTTCTTC - TRBJ2-1 TRBD2 TRBV7-8
CASSGWSPVPDTQYF TGTGCCAGCAGTGGGTGGTCCCCCGTGCCGGATACGCAGTATTTT - TRBJ2-3 - TRBV25-1
CASSRRAGKEAGTVGWPNIF TGTGCCAGCAGCCGTAGGGCGGGGAAGGAAGCCGGAACAGTTGGGTGGCCCAACATCTTT - TRBJ1-3 - TRBV14
CASSEGVYEQFF TGCGCCAGCAGTGAAGGGGTATATGAGCAGTTCTTC - TRBJ2-1 - TRBV10-2
CASSFMRDSSYGYTF TGTGCCAGCAGTTTTATGCGGGACAGCTCCTATGGCTACACCTTC - TRBJ1-2 TRBD1 TRBV28
CASSQDRGNEKLFF TGTGCCAGCAGCCAAGACAGGGGGAATGAAAAACTGTTTTTT - TRBJ1-4 TRBD1 TRBV5-4
CASSSSGTGGGSETQYF TGTGCCAGCAGTTCCTCCGGGACAGGGGGGGGCTCGGAGACCCAGTACTTC - TRBJ2-5 TRBD1 TRBV28
CASSQWGTGLQNEQFF TGCGCCAGCAGCCAATGGGGTACTGGACTACAAAATGAGCAGTTCTTC - TRBJ2-1 - TRBV4-3
CASNTIGTGKNEQFF TGTGCCAGCAATACAATAGGGACAGGGAAAAATGAGCAGTTCTTC - TRBJ2-1 TRBD1 TRBV27